What follows are 31 T cell receptor beta chains derived from one specimen sequenced in a study of blood T cell repertoires in COVID-19. Assay used: immunoSEQ multiplex PCR; TCRdb lists only in-frame clones, some missing. The sample yields around 98,000 clones, roughly 80% seen once. Sequencing was carried out using peripheral blood. All receptors come from an older man with active or convalescent COVID-19.

The rearrangement joins TRBV3-1 (or the pseudogene TRBV3-2) to TRBJ2-7; D gene unclear. The ends were cut back, 2 bases at V and 2 bases at J, with 7 bases in the middle. Germline CDR1 is LGHDT and CDR2 is YNNKEL (reference sequence). The CDR3 spans 13 residues. The CDR3: CASSQSTAYEQYF. The CDR3 DNA reads as TGTGCCAGCAGCCAATCAACAGCCTACGAGCAGTACTTC.

This chain joins TRBV19 and TRBJ1-1, with no clear D. This CDR3 has 13 residues. The germline V and J ends were trimmed by 3 bases and 3 bases, with 8 bases remaining between them. Per germline, CDR1 LNHDA and CDR2 SQIVND (reference sequence). CDR3 coding DNA: TGTGCCAGTAGTATTAGTAGAGACACTGAAGCTTTCTTT. It yields the protein CASSISRDTEAFF.

The chain couples TRBV6-5 to TRBJ1-1; D gene ambiguous. The germline V gene encodes CDR1 MNHEY and CDR2 SVGAGI. The CDR3 is 11 residues long. Trimming cost V 7 bases and J 8 bases, with 11 bases left between them. The CDR3 reads CASISGREAFF. The CDR3 nucleotides are TGTGCCAGCATCTCGGGAAGGGAAGCTTTCTTT.

The chain joins TRBV29-1 to TRBJ2-5, with 7 bases fitting TRBD2. Looked up from germline, CDR1 is SQVTM and CDR2 is ANQGSEA. This CDR3 has 14 residues. V gave up 0 bases and J gave up 3 bases; unmatched junction bases: 4. CDR3 nucleotides: TGCAGCGTTGAAGATGGGCGGGGGAAAGAGACCCAGTACTTC. This codes for CSVEDGRGKETQYF.

DNA of the CDR3: TGTGCCAGCAGCATCGGCGGGGGATCCTACGAGCAGTACTTC. It specifies CASSIGGGSYEQYF. The gene calls are TRBV7-9 and TRBJ2-7, with 7 bases matching TRBD2. This CDR3 spans 14 amino acids. Germline values: CDR1 SEHNR, CDR2 FQNEAQ (reference sequence). V lost 5 bases to trimming and J lost 1 base; unmatched junction nucleotides: 5.

The rearrangement links TRBV19 to TRBJ2-7, with D unclear. CDR1 and CDR2 (germline): LNHDA, SQIVND (reference sequence). V gave up 2 bases and J gave up 3 bases, with 14 bases separating them. This CDR3 comprises 15 residues. The CDR3 region is CASSIRHSQDYEQYF. CDR3 bases: TGTGCCAGTAGTATAAGACACTCCCAGGACTACGAGCAGTACTTC.

The CDR3 region has the DNA TGTGCCAGCAGTCTCGATCTAGACGGCGAGCAGTACTTC. Translated: CASSLDLDGEQYF. This chain links TRBV6-2 or TRBV6-3 with TRBJ2-7, with unresolved D. The germline V and J ends were trimmed by 5 bases and 6 bases, with 14 bases remaining between them. From germline, CDR1 is MNHEY and CDR2 SVGEGT. The CDR3 spans 13 residues.

The V call is TRBV11-2, the J call TRBJ2-2; perhaps TRBD2 as D (6 bases). CDR1 is SGHAT, CDR2 FQNNGV, per germline. CDR3 length: 16 residues. Trimming took off 2 bases at V and 2 bases at J, with 12 bases between the two ends. The CDR3 loop reads CASSLQRRGNTGELFF. The CDR3 bases are TGTGCCAGCAGCTTACAGCGGCGGGGTAACACCGGGGAGCTGTTTTTT.

This chain uses TRBV3-1 (or the pseudogene TRBV3-2) with TRBJ2-7; 9 nucleotides align to TRBD2. The CDR3 runs 15 residues. The junction had 5 bases not matched to a gene; V was cut back by 3 bases and J by 2 bases. Germline V gene lookup returns CDR1 LGHDT and CDR2 YNNKEL (reference sequence). The CDR3 reads CASSHLAGAPYEQYF. DNA of the CDR3: TGTGCCAGCAGCCACTTAGCGGGGGCCCCCTACGAGCAGTACTTC.

The chain carries TRBV7-9 and TRBJ1-3, with D tentatively TRBD1 (6 bases). CDR3 length equals 15 residues. Trimming stripped 5 bases from V and 0 bases from J, with 11 bases between. CDR1 and CDR2 (germline): SEHNR, FQNEAQ (reference sequence). The CDR3 bases are TGTGCCAGCAGCGCTACAGGGAACTCTGGAAACACCATATATTTT. Protein: CASSATGNSGNTIYF.

The gene calls are TRBV18 and TRBJ1-2; 7 positions agree with TRBD1. The CDR3 runs 15 residues. Germline CDR1 reads KGHSH; CDR2 reads LQKENI. Trimming removed 2 bases from V and 6 bases from J; junction bases left unmatched: 9. The CDR3 DNA follows: TGTGCCAGCTCACCATTCGAAACAGGGGATCATGGCTACACCTTC. This translates into CASSPFETGDHGYTF.

The chain recombines TRBV7-8 with TRBJ2-5, with a weak D call TRBD1 (5 bases). CDR1 SGHVS and CDR2 FQNEAQ come from the germline V gene. Trimming shortened V by 6 bases and J by 5 bases, and 16 bases separated the two germline ends. CDR3 length: 14 residues. The CDR3 region is CASSLRPQGETQYF. Written as DNA, the CDR3 is TGTGCCAGCAGTTTAAGACCTCAGGGCGAGACCCAGTACTTC.

This chain joins TRBV29-1 and TRBJ2-3; possible D gene TRBD1, 5 bases. Germline V gene sequence: CDR1 SQVTM, CDR2 ANQGSEA. Trimming stripped 3 bases from V and 5 bases from J, with 12 bases between. This CDR3 has 13 residues. The CDR3 region is CSVEGGQGDTQYF. The CDR3 region has the DNA TGCAGCGTTGAGGGCGGCCAGGGAGATACGCAGTATTTT.

This clone was seen repeatedly, ten times or more. The V gene is TRBV12-3 or TRBV12-4, the J gene TRBJ1-1, with a tentative D call TRBD1 (6 bases). The CDR3 runs 13 residues. The germline V and J ends were trimmed by 7 bases and 1 base, with 10 bases remaining between them. The CDR3 sequence is CASTLDRNTEAFF. CDR3 DNA sequence: TGTGCCAGCACCCTGGACAGGAACACTGAAGCTTTCTTT.

This clone counts as medium-sized. The genes are TRBV7-9 and TRBJ2-3, with D possibly being TRBD2 (6 bases). The V end lost 6 bases, the J end lost 0 bases, and 10 bases lay between the germline ends. CDR3 length: 14 amino acids. From germline, CDR1 is SEHNR and CDR2 FQNEAQ (reference sequence). This CDR3 reads CASRRGDSTDTQYF. As DNA, the CDR3 is TGTGCCAGCAGGCGCGGGGACAGCACAGATACGCAGTATTTT.

As DNA, the CDR3 is TGTGCCAGCAGCTTCACCCCGGGGGGGTCCTACGAGCAGTACTTC. It yields the protein CASSFTPGGSYEQYF. The rearrangement uses TRBV7-8 and TRBJ2-7; 8 bases are shared with TRBD2. From germline, CDR1 is SGHVS and CDR2 FQNEAQ. This CDR3 has 15 amino acids. J lost 1 base, V lost 3 bases, and 5 bases had no gene match.

This chain links TRBV29-1 with TRBJ1-2, with 8 bases that match TRBD1. Per the germline V gene, CDR1 is SQVTM and CDR2 is ANQGSEA. The J segment lost 5 bases and the V segment lost 5 bases, leaving 7 bases of the junction unmatched. CDR3 size: 13 residues. CDR3 in DNA: TGCAGCGTTTCTCCAGGGGGCTCGTATGGCTACACCTTC. Its protein is CSVSPGGSYGYTF.

This chain links TRBV5-1 with TRBJ2-3, with D perhaps TRBD2 (5 bases). The CDR3 has 17 residues. Deletions cut 4 bases from V and 6 bases from J, with 24 bases between. The V gene's germline CDR1 is SGHRS and CDR2 YFSETQ. This CDR3 reads CASSPSQWERRRDTQYF. The DNA of the CDR3 is TGCGCCAGCAGCCCTTCTCAATGGGAGAGGAGGAGGGATACGCAGTATTTT.

In this sample, this clone turned up a few times. The V gene is TRBV3-1 (or the pseudogene TRBV3-2), the J gene TRBJ2-7; the D gene is possibly TRBD2 (5 bases). Germline V CDR1 and CDR2: LGHDT, YNNKEL (reference sequence). Trimming took off 0 bases at V and 1 base at J, with 10 bases between the two ends. The CDR3 runs to 15 residues. The CDR3 here is CASSQERAGSYEQYF. DNA of the CDR3: TGTGCCAGCAGCCAAGAGAGGGCCGGGTCCTACGAGCAGTACTTC.

The rearrangement joins TRBV7-9 to TRBJ1-6; D possibly corresponds to TRBD1 (5 bases). The CDR3 length is 14 residues. CDR1 is SEHNR and CDR2 is FQNEAQ in the germline V gene (reference sequence). V lost 3 bases and J 9 bases, leaving 12 bases between the germline ends. The CDR3 sequence: CASSLGHKPSPLHF. The DNA of the CDR3 is TGTGCCAGCAGCTTGGGGCACAAACCTTCACCCCTCCACTTT.

V is TRBV7-9 and J is TRBJ2-3; D unclear. Trimming pared 3 bases from V and 5 bases from J, leaving 9 bases between. Germline CDR1 reads SEHNR; CDR2 reads FQNEAQ (reference sequence). There are 13 residues in the CDR3. CDR3 DNA sequence: TGTGCCAGCAGCTTCCTAGACCTAGATACGCAGTATTTT. This gives the protein CASSFLDLDTQYF.

This CDR3 is CASSPQGNTEAFF. CDR3 nucleotides: TGTGCCAGCAGCCCACAGGGGAACACTGAAGCTTTCTTT. The rearrangement links TRBV3-1 (or the pseudogene TRBV3-2) to TRBJ1-1; D might be TRBD1 (6 bases). Germline V gene lookup returns CDR1 LGHDT and CDR2 YNNKEL (reference sequence). The CDR3 sequence is 13 residues long. Trimming cost V 4 bases and J 1 base, with 7 bases left between them.

This chain connects TRBV20-1 to TRBJ2-7, with D possibly matching TRBD2 (5 bases). Germline CDR1 and CDR2: DFQATT and SNEGSKA (reference sequence). V was cut by 5 bases and J by 4 bases, with 6 bases left in between. There are 10 residues in the CDR3. Written as DNA, the CDR3 is TGCAGTGCTGGGAGATACGAGCAGTACTTC. Its protein is CSAGRYEQYF.

Points on this clone: A much larger clonotype is one base distant, so this may be a read error. The rearrangement uses TRBV13 and TRBJ1-1, with 7 bases identical to TRBD1. Germline assignment: CDR1 PRHDT and CDR2 FYEKMQ (reference sequence). Germline trimming cut 5 bases from V and 1 base from J; bases unmatched to any gene: 4. CDR3 size: 14 residues. The DNA for the CDR3 is TGTGCCAGCAGCCCCGGACAGGAGAACACTGAAGCTTTCTTT. Its translation is CASSPGQENTEAFF.

This clone has more than one count but fewer than ten. This chain links TRBV7-8 with TRBJ2-1; 7 bases fit TRBD1. There are 14 residues in the CDR3. Germline lookup yields CDR1 SGHVS and CDR2 FQNEAQ. With V trimmed by 5 bases and J by 5 bases, 6 bases remained unmatched. CDR3 DNA: TGTGCCAGCAGCAGGGACAGCTTAAACAATGAGCAGTTCTTC. Translated, it gives CASSRDSLNNEQFF.

The rearrangement links TRBV18 to TRBJ1-1; TRBD1 matches at 7 bases. Germline lookup yields CDR1 KGHSH and CDR2 LQKENI. J gave up 1 base and V 5 bases, and 7 bases lay outside the gene matches. The CDR3 has 15 amino acids. CDR3 DNA: TGTGCCAGCTCAGGACAGGACACGGCGAACACTGAAGCTTTCTTT. Translation: CASSGQDTANTEAFF.

The V gene is TRBV29-1, the J gene TRBJ1-2, with TRBD1 identical over 7 bases. Germline CDR1 reads SQVTM; CDR2 reads ANQGSEA. CDR3 size: 14 residues. Trimming removed 5 bases from V and 7 bases from J; junction bases left unmatched: 13. CDR3 loop: CSVLRDSGQVGYTF. In DNA form, the CDR3 reads TGCAGCGTTCTCCGGGACAGTGGGCAGGTTGGCTACACCTTC.

The J gene is TRBJ1-5, the V gene TRBV19, with 7 bases that match TRBD1. This CDR3 has 14 residues. V dropped 7 bases and J dropped 3; count of bases not matched to a gene: 6. Germline values: CDR1 LNHDA, CDR2 SQIVND (reference sequence). CDR3 nucleotides: TGTGCCAGTATCAAAACAGGGGTCAATCAGCCCCAGCATTTT. Residues: CASIKTGVNQPQHF.

The chain combines TRBV11-1 with TRBJ2-1; 10 bases are a match to TRBD2. This CDR3 has 15 amino acids. Trimming took 0 bases from V and 6 from J; bases not matched to a gene: 2. The germline gives CDR1 SGHAT, CDR2 FQDESV (reference sequence). Here the CDR3 reads CASSLASGGGNEQFF. The CDR3 coding sequence is TGTGCCAGCAGCTTAGCCAGCGGGGGGGGCAATGAGCAGTTCTTC.

The V gene is TRBV27, the J gene TRBJ1-4; D unresolved. Looked up from germline, CDR1 is MNHEY and CDR2 is SMNVEV (reference sequence). V dropped 1 base and J dropped 5 bases, with 11 bases sitting between them. The CDR3 contains 15 residues. DNA of the CDR3: TGTGCCAGCAGTTTATATGGCGGTTCGAATGAAAAACTGTTTTTT. It codes for CASSLYGGSNEKLFF.

Points on this clone: One end of the junction fails to match germline, which may point to a read error. The same CDR3 is also encoded by other DNA sequences in this sample. V and J are TRBV6-5 and TRBJ1-5; TRBD1 might be the D (5 bases). CDR3 length equals 13 residues. Germline lookup yields CDR1 MNHEY and CDR2 SVGAGI. CDR3 DNA sequence: TGTGCCAGCACCCGACAGAGCAATCAGCCCCAACATTTT. Its protein product is CASTRQSNQPQHF.